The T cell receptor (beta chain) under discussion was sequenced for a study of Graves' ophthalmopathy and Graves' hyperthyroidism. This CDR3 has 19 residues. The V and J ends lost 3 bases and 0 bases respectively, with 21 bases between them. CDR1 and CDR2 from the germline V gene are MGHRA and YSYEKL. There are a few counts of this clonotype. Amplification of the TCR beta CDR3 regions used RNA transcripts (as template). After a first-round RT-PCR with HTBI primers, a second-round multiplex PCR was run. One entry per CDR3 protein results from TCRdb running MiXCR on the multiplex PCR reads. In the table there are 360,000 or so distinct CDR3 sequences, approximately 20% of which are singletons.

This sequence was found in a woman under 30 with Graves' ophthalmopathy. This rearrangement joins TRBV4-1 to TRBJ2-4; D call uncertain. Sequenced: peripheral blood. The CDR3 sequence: CASSHPKAPGTLAKNIQYF. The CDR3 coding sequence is TGCGCCAGCAGCCACCCCAAAGCTCCCGGTACCCTAGCCAAAAACATTCAGTACTTC.